The present entry profiles one T cell receptor (beta chain) with its context. Its antigen remains unknown. Only in-frame clones appear in the TCRdb table, and some are missing; sequencing was by immunoSEQ multiplex PCR. Of about 68,000 clones in the sample, more than 70% are singletons; the top ten hold around 0.7%. If patients had autoimmune disease history or systemic immunosuppression, they were excluded. These data originate in a study of OX40 agonist ivuxolimab in advanced cancers. Turning to the study itself: Dose-escalation patients suffered from hepatocellular carcinoma, melanoma, renal cell or head and neck cancer. Broader study findings: At 0.1 to 3.0 mg/kg and by week 6, clonal expansion occurred in CD4+ and CD8+ blood T cells.

Looked up from germline, CDR1 is MRHNA and CDR2 is SNTAGT. CDR3 length equals 13 residues. Trimming took off 4 bases at V and 1 base at J, with 7 bases between the two ends. The V and J genes are TRBV6-4 and TRBJ1-1, with D unclear. This clonotype was sampled from an adult with an advanced solid tumor such as melanoma, head and neck, liver or kidney cancer. The input for sequencing was CD4+ or CD8+ T cells sorted from blood, taken in a trial of the OX40 agonist ivuxolimab. CDR3 loop: CASSGHPNTEAFF. In DNA form, the CDR3 reads TGTGCCAGCAGTGGACATCCGAACACTGAAGCTTTCTTT.